A selection of T cell receptor beta chains follows, all from one sample in a study of blood T cell repertoires in COVID-19. The table came from immunoSEQ multiplex PCR; TCRdb's copy has only in-frame clones and leaves some out. In the table there are 180,000 or so clones, more than 75% of which are singletons. Sample: peripheral blood. The origin of the receptors is a man between 35 and 55 years old with active or convalescent COVID-19. CDR3s include the opening cysteine and the closing phenylalanine or tryptophan. The D gene is left open where the match is weak. Clone size is shown for a subset of rows, as once, few, many or a class of expanded clone.

J: TRBJ2-1; D: TRBD2; size: -; V: TRBV30; DNA: TGTGCCTGGAGTGAGACTAGCGGGGGGTCGCAGTTCTTC; CDR3: CAWSETSGGSQFF
J: TRBJ2-3; D: TRBD1; size: -; V: TRBV10-2; DNA: TGCGCCAGCAGGGACAGGGGGGCAGATACGCAGTATTTT; CDR3: CASRDRGADTQYF
J: TRBJ1-1; D: -; size: -; V: TRBV4-2; DNA: TGTGCCAGCAGCCAAGGCTCAACAGAGCTTCAATTT; CDR3: CASSQGSTELQF
J: TRBJ1-1; D: -; size: many; V: TRBV6-1; DNA: TGTGCCAGCAGTGAAGGGACAGAGAACACTGAAGCTTTCTTT; CDR3: CASSEGTENTEAFF
J: TRBJ2-2; D: -; size: -; V: TRBV6-2/TRBV6-3; DNA: TGTGCCAGCAGTTACTACAGGGAAACGGTCGGGGAGCTGTTTTTT; CDR3: CASSYYRETVGELFF
J: TRBJ1-2; D: TRBD1; size: -; V: TRBV10-3; DNA: TGTGCCATCGTCGATCCCGGTGGACAGGGAGGATTTTTGGGCTACACCTTC; CDR3: CAIVDPGGQGGFLGYTF
J: TRBJ1-3; D: -; size: -; V: TRBV25-1; DNA: TGTGCCAGCAGTGAAGTCGGCGCTAGCTCTGGAAACACCATATATTTT; CDR3: CASSEVGASSGNTIYF
J: TRBJ2-7; D: TRBD1; size: -; V: TRBV10-1; DNA: TGCGCCAGCAGGTGGGGGCGAGGACAGGGGGAAGGCGAGCAGTACTTC; CDR3: CASRWGRGQGEGEQYF
J: TRBJ2-3; D: TRBD1; size: once; V: TRBV3-1/TRBV3-2; DNA: TGTGCCAGCAGCCCGAATCCCGGACAGGGGGCCTCAGATACGCAGTATTTT; CDR3: CASSPNPGQGASDTQYF
J: TRBJ1-2; D: -; size: -; V: TRBV28; DNA: TGTGCCAGCAGATCAAGGACTACCCTGAAGCAGGCCTACTATGGCTACACCTTC; CDR3: CASRSRTTLKQAYYGYTF
J: TRBJ2-6; D: -; size: -; V: TRBV6-5; DNA: TGTGCCAGAAGGGGGTCTGGGGCCAACGTCCTGACTTTC; CDR3: CARRGSGANVLTF
J: TRBJ2-7; D: TRBD2; size: few; V: TRBV30; DNA: TGTGCCTGGAGCCGCGGGACTAGCGGGGGGGCAGGGGAGCAGTACTTC; CDR3: CAWSRGTSGGAGEQYF
J: TRBJ2-2; D: -; size: -; V: TRBV7-6; DNA: TGTGCCAGCAGCTTAGTCTACACCGGGGAGCTGTTTTTT; CDR3: CASSLVYTGELFF
J: TRBJ1-1; D: -; size: -; V: TRBV30; DNA: TGTGCCTGGAGACCCAGGAACACTGAAGCTTTCTTT; CDR3: CAWRPRNTEAFF
J: TRBJ1-1; D: -; size: -; V: TRBV29-1; DNA: TGCAGCGAAAGAGGAATAGGATACACTGAAGCTTTCTTT; CDR3: CSERGIGYTEAFF
J: TRBJ2-5; D: TRBD2; size: -; V: TRBV5-1; DNA: TGCGCCAGCAGCTTGGGGATAGCGGGGGGCCAGGAAGAGACCCAGTACTTC; CDR3: CASSLGIAGGQEETQYF
J: TRBJ2-3; D: TRBD1; size: -; V: TRBV11-3; DNA: TGTGCCAGCAGCTTAAGGGACAGGGACCCAGATACGCAGTATTTT; CDR3: CASSLRDRDPDTQYF
J: TRBJ1-2; D: -; size: -; V: TRBV18; DNA: TGTGCCAGCTCACCAGAAACAGGGTTAAACTACACCTTC; CDR3: CASSPETGLNYTF
J: TRBJ2-1; D: -; size: -; V: TRBV18; DNA: TGTGCCAGCTCACCCTGGGGCCCCTACAATGAGCAGTTCTTC; CDR3: CASSPWGPYNEQFF
J: TRBJ2-3; D: -; size: -; V: TRBV7-3; DNA: TGTGCCAGCAGCTCGAATACAGGGATTAGCACAGATACGCAATATTTT; CDR3: CASSSNTGISTDTQYF
J: TRBJ2-1; D: TRBD1; size: -; V: TRBV5-1; DNA: TGCGCCAGCAGCCCCCGCCCGACAGGGTTACGGGATGAGCAGTTCTTC; CDR3: CASSPRPTGLRDEQFF
J: TRBJ1-2; D: -; size: -; V: TRBV6-5; DNA: TGTGCCAGCAGATCTTCACGGGGGGGGGACTATGGCTACACCTTC; CDR3: CASRSSRGGDYGYTF
J: TRBJ1-1; D: -; size: -; V: TRBV28; DNA: TGTGCCAGCACCACCATTACAAGTGAAGCTTTCTTT; CDR3: CASTTITSEAFF
J: TRBJ1-4; D: TRBD1; size: once; V: TRBV4-2; DNA: TGTGCCACCAGGAGGGACAGCAGCCGAGATGAAAAACTGTTTTTT; CDR3: CATRRDSSRDEKLFF
J: TRBJ1-1; D: -; size: -; V: TRBV6-5; DNA: TGTGCCAGCACTACAGGGTGGGGGAACACTGAAGCTTTCTTT; CDR3: CASTTGWGNTEAFF
J: TRBJ2-7; D: TRBD1; size: -; V: TRBV30; DNA: TGTGCCTGGGAAGGACAGGTCACCTACGAGCAGTACTTC; CDR3: CAWEGQVTYEQYF
J: TRBJ1-3; D: -; size: -; V: TRBV30; DNA: TGTGCCTGGAAACCCATATTAGCTGGAAACACCATATATTTT; CDR3: CAWKPILAGNTIYF
J: TRBJ1-1; D: -; size: -; V: TRBV3-1/TRBV3-2; DNA: TGTGCCAGCAGCCACAGGGGCCCTGAAGCTTTCTTT; CDR3: CASSHRGPEAFF
J: TRBJ1-4; D: -; size: once; V: TRBV14; DNA: TGTGCCATCCCCGGGGTAGGAGAAAAACTGTTTTTT; CDR3: CAIPGVGEKLFF
J: TRBJ2-2; D: -; size: -; V: TRBV3-1/TRBV3-2; DNA: TGTGCCAGCAGCCATGGGCCCGGGGAGCTGTTTTTT; CDR3: CASSHGPGELFF
J: TRBJ1-2; D: -; size: -; V: TRBV4-1; DNA: TGCGCCAGCAGCCAAGTACGCGCGGATAACTATGGCTACACCTTC; CDR3: CASSQVRADNYGYTF
J: TRBJ1-2; D: TRBD1; size: -; V: TRBV9; DNA: TGTGCCAGCAGCGTGCAAGAGGGACAGGGGGCTTTTGGCTACACCTTC; CDR3: CASSVQEGQGAFGYTF
J: TRBJ2-1; D: -; size: few; V: TRBV7-6; DNA: TGTGCCAGCAGCCGTGGAGCTGAGGGAACCTGGGAGCAGTTCTTC; CDR3: CASSRGAEGTWEQFF
J: TRBJ2-3; D: TRBD2; size: -; V: TRBV6-2/TRBV6-3; DNA: TGTGCCAGCAGTTACGGTTCACCGGGACTAGCGCTTCTCACAGATACGCAGTATTTT; CDR3: CASSYGSPGLALLTDTQYF
J: TRBJ2-1; D: -; size: -; V: TRBV3-1/TRBV3-2; DNA: TGTGCCAGCAGCCAAGTAGCAGCAACCGTTGATGAGCAGTTCTTC; CDR3: CASSQVAATVDEQFF
J: TRBJ1-1; D: -; size: once; V: TRBV9; DNA: TGTGCCAGCAGCGTAGGAGGGAGCACTGAAGCTTTCTTT; CDR3: CASSVGGSTEAFF
J: TRBJ2-1; D: TRBD1; size: -; V: TRBV5-1; DNA: TGCGCCAGCAGTTTCGGACAGGGGGCGCATTTGGTTGGCAATGAGCAGTTCTTC; CDR3: CASSFGQGAHLVGNEQFF
J: TRBJ1-1; D: -; size: -; V: TRBV12-3/TRBV12-4; DNA: TGTGCCAGCAGTACCCGGGGGGCCTCTGAAGCTTTCTTT; CDR3: CASSTRGASEAFF
J: TRBJ1-6; D: TRBD1; size: -; V: TRBV6-6; DNA: TGTGCCAGCAGTTCCGGGACAGGGCGGAAGAATTCACCCCTCCACTTT; CDR3: CASSSGTGRKNSPLHF
J: TRBJ2-7; D: TRBD1; size: -; V: TRBV9; DNA: TGTGCCAGCAGCGTAGGGCAGGGGGCCTACGAGCAGTACTTC; CDR3: CASSVGQGAYEQYF
J: TRBJ2-3; D: TRBD2; size: few; V: TRBV5-1; DNA: TGCGCCAGTACCCCTGGGACTAGCGGGGGAGATACGCAGTATTTT; CDR3: CASTPGTSGGDTQYF
J: TRBJ2-1; D: -; size: -; V: TRBV9; DNA: TGTGCCAGCAGCGTAGGTGCGGGGAGCTCCTACAATGAGCAGTTCTTC; CDR3: CASSVGAGSSYNEQFF
J: TRBJ1-2; D: -; size: -; V: TRBV6-6; DNA: TGTGCCAGCATGCGGGACCGTCAATTGTTCGGTGGCTACACCTTC; CDR3: CASMRDRQLFGGYTF
J: TRBJ2-7; D: -; size: -; V: TRBV7-2; DNA: TGTGCCAGCAGCACTTCCCCGACCTACGAGCAGTACTTC; CDR3: CASSTSPTYEQYF
J: TRBJ1-6; D: -; size: -; V: TRBV3-1/TRBV3-2; DNA: TGTGCCAGCAGCCCACAGCAGGCGGGGGTTGGGAATTCACCCCTCCACTTT; CDR3: CASSPQQAGVGNSPLHF
J: TRBJ1-1; D: TRBD1; size: -; V: TRBV15; DNA: TGTGCCACCAGCCTCATGACAGGGGGCGTTACTGAAGCTTTCTTT; CDR3: CATSLMTGGVTEAFF
J: TRBJ2-2; D: -; size: -; V: TRBV7-8; DNA: TGTGCCAGCAGCTATGGGACATCCGGGGAGCTGTTTTTT; CDR3: CASSYGTSGELFF
J: TRBJ1-1; D: -; size: -; V: TRBV29-1; DNA: TGCAGCGTTCGCGCAGGGATTACTGAAGCTTTCTTT; CDR3: CSVRAGITEAFF
J: TRBJ1-1; D: -; size: -; V: TRBV30; DNA: TGTGCCTGGAGTCTGGACACACGAAAACCTGAAGCTTTCTTT; CDR3: CAWSLDTRKPEAFF
J: TRBJ1-1; D: -; size: many; V: TRBV30; DNA: TGTGCCTGGAGAGGTGGGAGGAACACTGAAGCTTTCTTT; CDR3: CAWRGGRNTEAFF
J: TRBJ2-7; D: TRBD2; size: -; V: TRBV10-3; DNA: TGTGCCATCAGTGGCTCTAGCGGGGGAGATTACGAGCAGTACTTC; CDR3: CAISGSSGGDYEQYF
J: TRBJ1-6; D: TRBD1; size: -; V: TRBV28; DNA: TGTGCCAGCAGTCCCCAAGGACAGGGAAGGAATTCACCCCTCCACTTT; CDR3: CASSPQGQGRNSPLHF
J: TRBJ2-7; D: -; size: -; V: TRBV3-1/TRBV3-2; DNA: TGTGCCAGCAGCCCGCGAGGGAATTCCTACGAGCAGTACTTC; CDR3: CASSPRGNSYEQYF
J: TRBJ2-2; D: TRBD2; size: -; V: TRBV7-9; DNA: TGTGCCAGCAGCTCCCTAGCGGGGGGGCATACCGGGGAGCTGTTTTTT; CDR3: CASSSLAGGHTGELFF
J: TRBJ1-2; D: TRBD1; size: -; V: TRBV5-6; DNA: TGTGCCAGCAGCTTGGATTTTTCGGCAGGGGGCTCGTGGTACACCTTC; CDR3: CASSLDFSAGGSWYTF
J: TRBJ1-2; D: -; size: -; V: TRBV9; DNA: TGTGCCAGCAGCGGAGGAGGGTCTCGGGAGGGGTGGTATGGCTACACCTTC; CDR3: CASSGGGSREGWYGYTF
J: TRBJ2-1; D: TRBD2; size: -; V: TRBV29-1; DNA: TGCAGCGTTGTGGGGGGGTCCTCCTACAATGAGCAGTTCTTC; CDR3: CSVVGGSSYNEQFF
J: TRBJ1-6; D: TRBD1; size: -; V: TRBV11-2; DNA: TGTGCCAGCAGTTCAGCTACCGGGACAGGGGGCCGCAATTCACCCCTCCACTTT; CDR3: CASSSATGTGGRNSPLHF
J: TRBJ1-3; D: -; size: -; V: TRBV19; DNA: TGTGCCAGTAGGCCAAGAGGGGGGGTAGAAGGAAACACCATATATTTT; CDR3: CASRPRGGVEGNTIYF
J: TRBJ1-1; D: -; size: few; V: TRBV7-2; DNA: TGTGCCAGCAGCCCCCCCGAGGGCCTGAACACTGAAGCTTTCTTT; CDR3: CASSPPEGLNTEAFF